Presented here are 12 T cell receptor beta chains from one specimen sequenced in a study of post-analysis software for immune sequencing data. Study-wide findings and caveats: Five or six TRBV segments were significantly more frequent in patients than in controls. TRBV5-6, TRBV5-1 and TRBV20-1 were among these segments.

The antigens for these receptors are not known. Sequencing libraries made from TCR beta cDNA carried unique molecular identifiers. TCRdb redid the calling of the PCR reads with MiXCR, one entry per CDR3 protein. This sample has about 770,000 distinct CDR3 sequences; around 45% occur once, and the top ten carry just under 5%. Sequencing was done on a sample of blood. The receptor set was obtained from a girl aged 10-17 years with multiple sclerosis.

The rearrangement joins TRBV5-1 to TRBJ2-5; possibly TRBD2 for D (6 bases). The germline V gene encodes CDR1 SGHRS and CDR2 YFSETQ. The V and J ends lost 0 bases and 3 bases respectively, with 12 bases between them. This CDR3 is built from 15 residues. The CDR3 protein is CASSLAGGIEETQYF. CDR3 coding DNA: TGCGCCAGCAGCTTGGCTGGCGGGATAGAAGAGACCCAGTACTTC.

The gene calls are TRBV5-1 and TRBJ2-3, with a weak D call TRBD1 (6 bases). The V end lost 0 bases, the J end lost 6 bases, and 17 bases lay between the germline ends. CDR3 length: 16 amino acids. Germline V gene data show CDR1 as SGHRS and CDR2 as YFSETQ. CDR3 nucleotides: TGCGCCAGCAGCTTGGGTGGTCAGGGGTTGGCGGATACGCAGTATTTT. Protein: CASSLGGQGLADTQYF.

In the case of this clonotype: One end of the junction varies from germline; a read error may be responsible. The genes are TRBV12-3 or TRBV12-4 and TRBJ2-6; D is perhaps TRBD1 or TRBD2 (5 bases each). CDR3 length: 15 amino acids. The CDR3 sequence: CASSSDWFGANVRTF. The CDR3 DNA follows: TGTGCCAGCAGCTCGGACTGGTTTGGGGCCAACGTCCGGACTTTC.

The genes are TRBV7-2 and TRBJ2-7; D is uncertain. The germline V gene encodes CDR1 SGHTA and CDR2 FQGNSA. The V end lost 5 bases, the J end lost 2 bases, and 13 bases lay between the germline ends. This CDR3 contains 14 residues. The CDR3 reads CASSILGIPYEQYF. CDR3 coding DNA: TGTGCCAGCAGCATCCTAGGGATTCCCTACGAGCAGTACTTC.

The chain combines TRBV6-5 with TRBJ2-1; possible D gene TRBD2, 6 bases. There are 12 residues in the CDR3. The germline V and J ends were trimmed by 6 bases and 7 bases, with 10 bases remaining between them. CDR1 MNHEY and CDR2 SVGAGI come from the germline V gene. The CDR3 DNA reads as TGTGCCAGCAGGGGAGGCCGGAATGAGCAGTTCTTC. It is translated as CASRGGRNEQFF.

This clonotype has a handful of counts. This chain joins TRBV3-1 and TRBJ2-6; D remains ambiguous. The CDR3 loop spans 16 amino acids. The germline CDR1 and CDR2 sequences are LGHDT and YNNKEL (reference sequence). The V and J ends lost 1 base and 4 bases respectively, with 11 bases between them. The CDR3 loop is CASSQVINSGANVLTF. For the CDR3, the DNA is TGTGCCAGCAGCCAAGTAATTAATTCCGGGGCCAACGTCCTGACTTTC.

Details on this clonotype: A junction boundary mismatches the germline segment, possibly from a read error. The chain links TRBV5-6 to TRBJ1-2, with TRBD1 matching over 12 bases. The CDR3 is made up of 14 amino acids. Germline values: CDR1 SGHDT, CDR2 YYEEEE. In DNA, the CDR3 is TGTGCCAGCTGCTTAGGGACAGGGGGCCATGGCTACACCTTC. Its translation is CASCLGTGGHGYTF.

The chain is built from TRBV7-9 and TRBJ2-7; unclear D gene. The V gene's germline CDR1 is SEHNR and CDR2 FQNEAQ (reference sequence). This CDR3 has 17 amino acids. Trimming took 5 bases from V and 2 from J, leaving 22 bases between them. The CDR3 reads CASSPNSPGPEAYEQYF. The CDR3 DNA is TGTGCCAGCAGCCCAAATTCGCCCGGGCCCGAGGCCTACGAGCAGTACTTC. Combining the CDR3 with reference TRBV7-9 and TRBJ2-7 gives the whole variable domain DTGVSQNPRHKITKRGQNVTFRCDPISEHNRLYWYRQTLGQGPEFLTYFQNEAQLEKSRLLSDRFSAERPKGSFSTLEIQRTEQGDSAMYLCASSPNSPGPEAYEQYFGPGTRLTVT.

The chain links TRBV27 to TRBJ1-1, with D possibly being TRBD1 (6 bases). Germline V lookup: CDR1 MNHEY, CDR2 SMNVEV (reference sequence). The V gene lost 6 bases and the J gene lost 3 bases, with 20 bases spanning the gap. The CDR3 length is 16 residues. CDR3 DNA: TGTGCCAGCAGGCTCCTACAGGGAAGGAGGGACACTGAAGCTTTCTTT. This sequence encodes CASRLLQGRRDTEAFF.

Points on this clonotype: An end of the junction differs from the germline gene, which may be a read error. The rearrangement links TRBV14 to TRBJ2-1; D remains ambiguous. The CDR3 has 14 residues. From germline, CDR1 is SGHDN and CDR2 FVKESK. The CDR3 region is CASCQLSSYNEQFF. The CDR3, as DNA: TGTGCCAGCTGCCAGTTAAGCTCCTACAATGAGCAGTTCTTC.

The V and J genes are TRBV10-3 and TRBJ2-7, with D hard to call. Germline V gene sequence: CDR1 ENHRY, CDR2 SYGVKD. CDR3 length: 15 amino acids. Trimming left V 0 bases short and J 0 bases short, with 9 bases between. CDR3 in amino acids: CAISESTESSYEQYF. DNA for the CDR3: TGTGCCATCAGTGAGTCTACAGAGAGCTCCTACGAGCAGTACTTC.

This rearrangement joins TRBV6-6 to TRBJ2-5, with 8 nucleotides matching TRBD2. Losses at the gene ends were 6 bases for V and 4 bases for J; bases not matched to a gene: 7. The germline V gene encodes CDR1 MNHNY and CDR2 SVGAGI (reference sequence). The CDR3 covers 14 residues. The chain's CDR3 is CASSRGGEGETQYF. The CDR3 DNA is TGTGCCAGCAGCCGGGGGGGCGAAGGAGAGACCCAGTACTTC.